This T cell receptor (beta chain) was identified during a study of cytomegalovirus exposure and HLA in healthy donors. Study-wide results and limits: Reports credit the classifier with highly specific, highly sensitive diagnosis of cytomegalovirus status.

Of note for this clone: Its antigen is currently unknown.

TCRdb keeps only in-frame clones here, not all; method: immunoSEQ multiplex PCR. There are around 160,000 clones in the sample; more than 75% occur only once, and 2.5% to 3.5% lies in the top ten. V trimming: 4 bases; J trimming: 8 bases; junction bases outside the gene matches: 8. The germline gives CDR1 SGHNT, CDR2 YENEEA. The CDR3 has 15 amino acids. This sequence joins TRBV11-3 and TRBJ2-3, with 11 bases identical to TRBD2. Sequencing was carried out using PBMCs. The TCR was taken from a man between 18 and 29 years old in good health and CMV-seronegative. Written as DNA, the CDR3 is TGTGCCAGCAGCTACACTAGCGGGGGAGGGGCTACGCAGTATTTT. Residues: CASSYTSGGGATQYF.